This TCR beta chain was documented in a study of T-cell reconstitution after alpha-beta-depleted transplantation in children. General study findings and limits: From newly produced T cells came most of the T-cell counts and diversity one year after transplant.

For TCRbeta, the library was prepared with unique molecular identifiers. One entry per CDR3 protein results from TCRdb running MiXCR on the PCR reads. The sample lists 70,000 to 95,000 distinct CDR3 sequences, 15% to 18% seen once, with around 19% in the top ten. The CDR3 totals 16 residues. Germline V gene data show CDR1 as SGHRS and CDR2 as YFSETQ. V was clipped by 1 base and J by 3 bases; unmatched bases: 5. With respect to this clonotype: What it recognizes is unknown.

The sample in question was PBMCs, mostly from graft donor cells, obtained 180 days after TCRalphabeta/CD19-depleted stem cell transplant. This chain connects TRBV5-1 to TRBJ2-2, with TRBD1 matching over 8 bases. The clonotype comes from a male patient between 2 and 10 years old who had a stem cell transplant for acute lymphoblastic leukemia, so the T cells may come from the graft donor. The CDR3 loop reads CASSLIRGQDTGELFF. The CDR3 nucleotides are TGCGCCAGCAGCTTGATCAGGGGGCAGGACACCGGGGAGCTGTTTTTT.